Following are 32 T cell receptor beta chains from one sample sequenced in a study of vaccination and CD4 T cells after COVID-19. These receptors' antigens are unknown. Cultured CD4+ T-cell DNA underwent Oncomine TCR Beta short-read sequencing. From the PCR reads, TCRdb called clonotypes with MiXCR, one entry per CDR3 protein. Altogether roughly 15,000 distinct CDR3 sequences are present, 40% to 60% being singletons, with the ten largest covering 9% to 15%. Treatment noted: approximately nine-day PBMC culture with coronavirus spike peptide pools or control peptides (ViraFEST assay). Sample: CD4+ T cells from blood, cultured in vitro. The receptors originated from a human donor who had recovered from COVID-19.

The gene calls are TRBV20-1 and TRBJ1-4; TRBD1 aligns across 11 bases. This CDR3 region has 15 residues. J lost 7 bases, V lost 5 bases, and 9 bases had no gene match. Per the germline V gene, CDR1 is DFQATT and CDR2 is SNEGSKA (reference sequence). The CDR3 coding sequence is TGCAGTGCTCCGGGACAGGGGGGACTGATTGAAAAACTGTTTTTT. Its protein product is CSAPGQGGLIEKLFF.

The chain carries TRBV7-9 and TRBJ1-3; TRBD1 agrees at 8 bases. The CDR3 covers 15 residues. The junction had 7 bases not matched to a gene; V was cut back by 5 bases and J by 4 bases. Germline V gives CDR1 SEHNR, CDR2 FQNEAQ (reference sequence). For the CDR3, the DNA is TGTGCCAGCAGCCAGGACAGGGTCGCCGGAAACACCATATATTTT. This gives the protein CASSQDRVAGNTIYF. The variable domain in full, with the rest retrieved from reference TRBV7-9 and TRBJ1-3, is DTGVSQNPRHKITKRGQNVTFRCDPISEHNRLYWYRQTLGQGPEFLTYFQNEAQLEKSRLLSDRFSAERPKGSFSTLEIQRTEQGDSAMYLCASSQDRVAGNTIYFGEGSWLTVV.

The CDR3 here is CAWSSGTGRYTF. In nucleotides, the CDR3 is TGTGCCTGGAGTTCAGGGACAGGTCGCTACACCTTC. The chain joins TRBV30 to TRBJ1-2; 8 nucleotides align to TRBD1. This CDR3 region has 12 residues. Trimming removed 2 bases from V and 9 bases from J; junction bases left unmatched: 5. CDR1 is GTSNPN and CDR2 is SVGIG in the germline V gene (reference sequence).

CDR3 nucleotide sequence: TGTGCCAGCAGCCCCCGGACTCCGGGCGGTTATCAGCCCCAGCATTTT. Protein sequence: CASSPRTPGGYQPQHF. The gene calls are TRBV6-1 and TRBJ1-5; no firm D call. Germline V gives CDR1 MNHNS, CDR2 SASEGT. V was cut by 6 bases and J by 5 bases, with 20 bases left in between. This CDR3 comprises 16 residues.

The chain carries TRBV6-5 and TRBJ2-4; a weak D match, TRBD2 (5 bases). The CDR3 sequence is 14 residues long. The V and J ends lost 0 bases and 4 bases respectively, with 7 bases between them. Germline lookup yields CDR1 MNHEY and CDR2 SVGAGI. As DNA, the CDR3 is TGTGCCAGCAGTTACTCGACTACGAAAAACATTCAGTACTTC. Translation gives CASSYSTTKNIQYF.

CDR3 residues: CAIMDYREGSSGANVLTF. In DNA, the CDR3 is TGTGCCATCATGGACTACCGAGAAGGGAGCTCTGGGGCCAACGTCCTGACTTTC. The gene calls are TRBV10-3 and TRBJ2-6, with a tentative D call TRBD2 (6 bases). CDR3 length: 18 residues. V dropped 7 bases and J dropped 0 bases, with 19 bases sitting between them. CDR1 and CDR2 from the germline V gene are ENHRY and SYGVKD.

The table lists this clonotype with a few counts. The rearrangement uses TRBV6-1 and TRBJ2-1; D gene uncertain. This CDR3 has 15 residues. The germline V and J ends were trimmed by 6 bases and 0 bases, with 12 bases remaining between them. Germline V gene lookup returns CDR1 MNHNS and CDR2 SASEGT. The CDR3 region is CASSPQKFSYNEQFF. DNA for the CDR3: TGTGCCAGCAGCCCTCAAAAATTCTCCTACAATGAGCAGTTCTTC.

This chain connects TRBV7-9 to TRBJ1-1; a possible D gene is TRBD1 (5 bases). The germline CDR1 and CDR2 sequences are SEHNR and FQNEAQ (reference sequence). Deletions cut 3 bases from V and 6 bases from J, with 14 bases between. The CDR3 runs to 14 residues. The CDR3 loop is CASSFRAPVAEAFF. CDR3 sequence (DNA): TGTGCCAGCAGCTTCAGGGCCCCAGTCGCTGAAGCTTTCTTT.

V gene TRBV7-2 combines with J gene TRBJ1-5; D possibly corresponds to TRBD1 (6 bases). This CDR3 comprises 16 residues. Germline CDR1 is SGHTA and CDR2 is FQGNSA. Deletions cut 5 bases from V and 2 bases from J, with 16 bases between. The CDR3 loop is CASSPYRERGNQPQHF. CDR3 DNA sequence: TGTGCCAGCAGCCCTTACAGGGAGAGAGGCAATCAGCCCCAGCATTTT. The variable domain in full, completed from reference TRBV7-2 and TRBJ1-5, reads GAGVSQSPSNKVTEKGKDVELRCDPISGHTALYWYRQSLGQGLEFLIYFQGNSAPDKSGLPSDRFSAERTGGSVSTLTIQRTQQEDSAVYLCASSPYRERGNQPQHFGDGTRLSIL.

This rearrangement joins TRBV20-1 to TRBJ2-5; 8 bases align to TRBD2. V was clipped by 1 base and J by 5 bases; unmatched bases: 12. The CDR3 has 16 residues. CDR1 and CDR2 from the germline V gene are DFQATT and SNEGSKA (reference sequence). CDR3 sequence (DNA): TGCAGTGCTAGAGTTCCCAAGCGGGGGTTTCGGGAGACCCAGTACTTC. This translates into CSARVPKRGFRETQYF.

This sequence joins TRBV6-5 and TRBJ1-1; no definite D call. The CDR3 totals 15 residues. Trimming left V 2 bases short and J 0 bases short, with 10 bases between. The germline V gene encodes CDR1 MNHEY and CDR2 SVGAGI. For the CDR3, the DNA is TGTGCCAGCAGTTACGTTGGCCCACTGAACACTGAAGCTTTCTTT. Protein sequence: CASSYVGPLNTEAFF.

CDR3 nucleotide sequence: TGCAGTGCTAGAGACCAGGGACGGGCCGATAATCAGCCCCAGCATTTT. Translation gives CSARDQGRADNQPQHF. The chain joins TRBV20-1 to TRBJ1-5, with D possibly being TRBD1 (5 bases). V was trimmed by 0 bases and J by 4 bases, leaving 16 bases between them. CDR1 is DFQATT and CDR2 is SNEGSKA in the germline V gene (reference sequence). The CDR3 extends over 16 amino acids.

The V gene is TRBV27, the J gene TRBJ2-1, with 7 bases identical to TRBD1. With 2 bases clipped from V and 4 bases from J, the junction kept 5 bases outside the gene matches. The CDR3 contains 15 residues. Looked up from germline, CDR1 is MNHEY and CDR2 is SMNVEV (reference sequence). DNA for the CDR3: TGTGCCAGCAGTTTAGAGGAGACAGGGTACAATGAGCAGTTCTTC. Its protein product is CASSLEETGYNEQFF.

The J gene is TRBJ2-2, the V gene TRBV6-2 or TRBV6-3, with TRBD2 matching over 9 bases. The V segment lost 2 bases and the J segment 4 bases; nucleotides outside the gene matches: 11. The CDR3 spans 18 residues. Germline CDR1 reads MNHEY; CDR2 reads SVGEGT. CDR3 in amino acids: CASSYESAGGPGTGELFF. The CDR3, as DNA: TGTGCCAGCAGTTACGAATCGGCGGGGGGGCCGGGCACCGGGGAGCTGTTTTTT.

The genes are TRBV2 and TRBJ1-5; TRBD1 aligns across 8 bases. The J segment lost 7 bases and the V segment lost 5 bases, leaving 7 bases of the junction unmatched. Germline CDR1 reads SNHLY; CDR2 reads FYNNEI. This CDR3 comprises 14 residues. CDR3 residues: CASSPETGEQPQHF. In DNA, the CDR3 is TGTGCCAGCAGTCCGGAGACAGGGGAACAGCCCCAGCATTTT.

This clonotype was observed a handful of times. This rearrangement joins TRBV28 to TRBJ1-3; the D is unclear. The CDR3 is 11 amino acids. Trimming left V 4 bases short and J 13 bases short, with 11 bases between. Germline V gene sequence: CDR1 MDHEN, CDR2 SYDVKM. In nucleotides, the CDR3 is TGTGCCAGCAGTTCGGTGGAGATAATATATTTT. This codes for CASSSVEIIYF.

The rearrangement links TRBV30 to TRBJ2-5; D is perhaps TRBD1 (7 bases). The germline CDR1 and CDR2 sequences are GTSNPN and SVGIG (reference sequence). The CDR3 is 15 amino acids. Between the trimmed V and J ends, which lost 2 bases and 9 bases, there was a span of 22 bases. The CDR3 here is CAWSSQGGVLRAQYF. CDR3 nucleotides: TGTGCCTGGAGTTCCCAGGGGGGTGTGCTCCGAGCCCAGTACTTC.

In its sample, this clonotype was seen a few times. The CDR3 bases are TGTGCCAGCAGCCCTGGGGGGGTAGCGGGGGCCACAGATACGCAGTATTTT. As protein: CASSPGGVAGATDTQYF. The chain combines TRBV28 with TRBJ2-3, with 9 bases matching TRBD2. The CDR3 covers 17 residues. Germline trimming cut 6 bases from V and 2 bases from J; bases unmatched to any gene: 12. Germline V gene sequence: CDR1 MDHEN, CDR2 SYDVKM. Complete variable domain (other parts from reference TRBV28 and TRBJ2-3): DVKVTQSSRYLVKRTGEKVFLECVQDMDHENMFWYRQDPGLGLRLIYFSYDVKMKEKGDIPEGYSVSREKKERFSLILESASTNQTSMYLCASSPGGVAGATDTQYFGPGTRLTVL.

The gene calls are TRBV6-5 and TRBJ1-2; possible D gene TRBD1, 6 bases. The V and J ends lost 2 bases and 2 bases respectively, with 12 bases between them. The CDR3 extends over 15 amino acids. The V gene's germline CDR1 is MNHEY and CDR2 SVGAGI. The CDR3, as DNA: TGTGCCAGCAGTTACGGACAGCTTCTGAACTATGGCTACACCTTC. Its protein is CASSYGQLLNYGYTF.

This chain links TRBV10-1 with TRBJ2-7; D is perhaps TRBD2 (5 bases). The V and J ends lost 4 bases and 7 bases respectively, with 11 bases between them. The CDR3 consists of 12 residues. Germline CDR1 WNHNN, CDR2 SYGVQD (reference sequence). CDR3 nucleotide sequence: TGCGCCAGCAGTGTCCATACGGGGGAGCAGTACTTC. Translation: CASSVHTGEQYF.

The chain uses TRBV20-1 and TRBJ1-1, with a possible D match to TRBD1 (5 bases). This CDR3 contains 13 residues. V lost 3 bases and J lost 6, with 14 bases in between. The germline CDR1 and CDR2 sequences are DFQATT and SNEGSKA (reference sequence). The CDR3 loop reads CSASAARGPEAFF. CDR3 coding DNA: TGCAGTGCTAGTGCAGCAAGGGGTCCTGAAGCTTTCTTT.

This sequence joins TRBV27 and TRBJ1-6; 8 bases match TRBD1. The V and J ends lost 5 bases and 7 bases, in that order; junction bases with no gene match: 7. The CDR3 is 15 residues long. CDR1 is MNHEY and CDR2 is SMNVEV in the germline V gene (reference sequence). This CDR3 is CASSPRQGFNSPLHF. CDR3 nucleotides: TGTGCCAGCAGTCCAAGACAGGGGTTCAATTCACCCCTCCACTTT.

The CDR3 DNA reads as TGTGCCACCAGCAGAGATCCTTGGGGGGAGAGCTCCTACAATGAGCAGTTCTTC. Amino acid sequence: CATSRDPWGESSYNEQFF. This chain links TRBV15 with TRBJ2-1, with TRBD2 as a possible D gene (6 bases). The CDR3 has 18 amino acids. In germline, CDR1 is LNHNV, CDR2 YYDKDF (reference sequence). The V end was cut by 0 bases, the J end by 0 bases, with 15 bases between.

Only a few counts were recorded for this clonotype. J is TRBJ1-1 and V is TRBV6-5, with D tentatively TRBD1 (5 bases). V lost 4 bases and J 4 bases, leaving 13 bases between the germline ends. Per germline, CDR1 MNHEY and CDR2 SVGAGI. This CDR3 has 14 amino acids. CDR3 DNA sequence: TGTGCCAGCAGTTCCCTCGGGGGTAGCACTGAAGCTTTCTTT. This encodes CASSSLGGSTEAFF.

This sequence joins TRBV5-1 and TRBJ1-1; D perhaps matches TRBD1 (6 bases). V was trimmed by 5 bases and J by 3 bases, leaving 23 bases between them. Per the germline V gene, CDR1 is SGHRS and CDR2 is YFSETQ. The CDR3 loop spans 17 amino acids. The CDR3 protein is CASRTWGAGRGDTEAFF. CDR3 bases: TGCGCCAGCAGAACCTGGGGGGCAGGGCGTGGCGACACTGAAGCTTTCTTT. The full variable domain, rest sourced from reference TRBV5-1 and TRBJ1-1, is KAGVTQTPRYLIKTRGQQVTLSCSPISGHRSVSWYQQTPGQGLQFLFEYFSETQRNKGNFPGRFSGRQFSNSRSEMNVSTLELGDSALYLCASRTWGAGRGDTEAFFGQGTRLTVV.

The chain carries TRBV27 and TRBJ1-2; no definite D call. The CDR3 covers 15 residues. The germline gives CDR1 MNHEY, CDR2 SMNVEV (reference sequence). Trimming stripped 6 bases from V and 8 bases from J, with 22 bases between. The CDR3 region has the DNA TGTGCCAGCAGCCAAAGAGACCGAATCCGGGCCGGCTACACCTTC. Its translation: CASSQRDRIRAGYTF.

V usage is TRBV7-2 and J usage is TRBJ2-3; D perhaps matches TRBD2 (8 bases). Trimming left V 5 bases short and J 4 bases short, with 19 bases between. The CDR3 spans 16 residues. Germline loops: CDR1 SGHTA, CDR2 FQGNSA. The CDR3 bases are TGTGCCAGCAGCACCTGGACAGGCGGGAGGTCAGATACGCAGTATTTT. Residues: CASSTWTGGRSDTQYF.

A few counts support this clonotype. This sequence joins TRBV7-2 and TRBJ1-2, with 7 positions matching TRBD1. In germline, CDR1 is SGHTA, CDR2 FQGNSA. CDR3 length: 13 residues. V was clipped by 6 bases and J by 6 bases; unmatched bases: 7. CDR3 in amino acids: CASSFYTGDGYTF. DNA of the CDR3: TGTGCCAGCAGTTTTTATACAGGGGATGGCTACACCTTC.

This clonotype was detected a few times. CDR3 nucleotide sequence: TGCAGTGCTCCCGACAGGGGACACACTGAAGCTTTCTTT. Translation: CSAPDRGHTEAFF. This rearrangement joins TRBV20-1 to TRBJ1-1; 8 bases match TRBD1. The J segment lost 3 bases and the V segment lost 5 bases, leaving 5 bases of the junction unmatched. The germline CDR1 and CDR2 sequences are DFQATT and SNEGSKA (reference sequence). The CDR3 totals 13 residues.

The sample holds a few counts of this clonotype. The chain couples TRBV7-9 to TRBJ1-1, with D perhaps TRBD1 (6 bases). CDR1 is SEHNR and CDR2 is FQNEAQ in the germline V gene (reference sequence). Trimming removed 5 bases at V and 1 base at J, with 11 bases between. The CDR3 contains 14 residues. The CDR3 is CASSPRGRNTEAFF. The CDR3 DNA is TGTGCCAGCAGCCCCAGGGGACGGAACACTGAAGCTTTCTTT.

V is TRBV6-1 and J is TRBJ2-3; 8 bases fit TRBD2. This CDR3 contains 16 residues. Trimming at V came to 6 bases and at J to 2 bases, leaving 10 bases not matched to a gene. Germline CDR1 and CDR2: MNHNS and SASEGT. CDR3 DNA sequence: TGTGCCAGCAGACAAGAGGGGACTAGACCCACAGATACGCAGTATTTT. This sequence encodes CASRQEGTRPTDTQYF.

The gene calls are TRBV25-1 and TRBJ1-1; 9 nucleotides line up with TRBD1. Unmatched junction bases numbered 5, after V lost 10 bases and J lost 5 bases. This CDR3 comprises 12 residues. CDR1 is MGHDK, CDR2 SYGVNS, per germline. The CDR3, as DNA: TGTGCCACCGGGGACAGGGTGACTGAAGCTTTCTTT. It yields the protein CATGDRVTEAFF.